The entry below gives a single T cell receptor beta chain sequence along with its context. Its antigen remains unidentified. This sample was taken from a study of cytomegalovirus exposure and HLA in healthy donors. Overall study results and limits: As was reported, the classifier diagnosed cytomegalovirus status with high specificity and sensitivity.

The protocol was immunoSEQ multiplex PCR, while the TCRdb copy is restricted to in-frame clones and leaves out a portion. The top ten clones hold roughly 1.9% of a sample with some 120,000 clones, more than 70% of them seen once. The length of the CDR3 is 14 residues. V was shortened by 1 base and J by 3 bases, with 10 bases between the two germline ends. Per the germline V gene, CDR1 is SGHTA and CDR2 is FQGNSA. Sample: PBMCs. This chain joins TRBV7-2 and TRBJ2-7; possibly TRBD1 for D (5 bases). The receptor comes from a woman aged 30 to 39 in good health and CMV-seronegative. CDR3 nucleotide sequence: TGTGCCAGCAGCTTAGTAGGGGCAGGCTACGAGCAGTACTTC. Protein product: CASSLVGAGYEQYF.